The T cell receptor beta chain under discussion was sequenced for a study of T cell repertoires in cytomegalovirus infection. Study-wide background: CMV infection plus the matching HLA type was flagged by public TCR beta signatures. Whole-study findings and limits: It was HLA-C-restricted CMV-specific TCR beta clonotypes that dominated the response ex vivo. The cumulative frequency of public TCR beta families identified carriers of CMV plus the relevant HLA.

This clonotype was detected a few times. Antigen specificity is unknown. The germline V gene encodes CDR1 SQVTM and CDR2 ANQGSEA. The CDR3 is 12 residues long. The ends were cut back, 1 base at V and 7 bases at J, with 10 bases in the middle. A single record per CDR3 protein comes from TCRdb applying MiXCR to the reads. The top ten clones hold roughly 13% of a sample with about 920,000 distinct CDR3 sequences, roughly 30% of them seen once. The source material was cultured CD8+ T cells from PBMCs, sampled from culture after CMV antigen stimulation. This TCR came from a human donor in good health (CMV status not recorded). Some clones in this sample may be carry-over from other donors' samples. V and J are TRBV29-1 and TRBJ2-5; D gene ambiguous. DNA for the CDR3: TGCAGCGTTGAAGGAGTGGGCGCGACCCAGTACTTC. It codes for CSVEGVGATQYF.